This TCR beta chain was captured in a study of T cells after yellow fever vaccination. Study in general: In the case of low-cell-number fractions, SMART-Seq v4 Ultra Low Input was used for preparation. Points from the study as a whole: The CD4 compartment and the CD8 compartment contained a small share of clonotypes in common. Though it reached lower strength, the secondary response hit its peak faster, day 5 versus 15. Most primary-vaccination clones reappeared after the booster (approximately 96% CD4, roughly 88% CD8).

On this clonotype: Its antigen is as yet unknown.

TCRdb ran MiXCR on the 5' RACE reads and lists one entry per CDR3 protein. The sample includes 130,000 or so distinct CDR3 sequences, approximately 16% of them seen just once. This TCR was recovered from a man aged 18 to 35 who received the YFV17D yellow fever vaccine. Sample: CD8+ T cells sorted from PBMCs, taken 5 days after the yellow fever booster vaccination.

DNA of the CDR3: TGTGCCAGCAGCGTACTCTACGGGGGGGCAGATACGCAGTATTTT. Encoded protein: CASSVLYGGADTQYF. This chain uses TRBV7-2 with TRBJ2-3, with 8 bases matching TRBD2. The CDR3 length is 15 residues. CDR1 and CDR2 (germline): SGHTA, FQGNSA. The V segment lost 5 bases and the J segment 4 bases; nucleotides outside the gene matches: 8. Full variable domain (remainder filled in from reference TRBV7-2 and TRBJ2-3): GAGVSQSPSNKVTEKGKDVELRCDPISGHTALYWYRQSLGQGLEFLIYFQGNSAPDKSGLPSDRFSAERTGGSVSTLTIQRTQQEDSAVYLCASSVLYGGADTQYFGPGTRLTVL.